This section outlines one T cell receptor beta chain sequence together with its context. Its matching antigen is unknown. Sequencing used immunoSEQ multiplex PCR; TCRdb keeps in-frame clones, though not all of them. The table shows fewer than 30,000 clones, with about 82% occurring only once. There are 16 residues in the CDR3. V lost 1 base and J lost 4, with 15 bases in between. Germline CDR1 is SGHRS and CDR2 is YFSETQ. The data derive from a study of T cells after posttransplantation cyclophosphamide. Study-wide results and limits: TRB overlap between skin or GI tissue T cells and blood was limited. TRB clonality was highly associated with recipient CMV seropositivity and reactivation.

The chain links TRBV5-1 to TRBJ1-3; D might be TRBD1 (5 bases). Input material: PBMCs. The TCR comes from a woman aged 55-69 years with a blood cancer, CMV-positive, and with a related stem cell donor. In DNA form, the CDR3 reads TGCGCCAGCAGCTTGAAACCGGGGACTCGGGGAAACACCATATATTTT. Its translation: CASSLKPGTRGNTIYF.